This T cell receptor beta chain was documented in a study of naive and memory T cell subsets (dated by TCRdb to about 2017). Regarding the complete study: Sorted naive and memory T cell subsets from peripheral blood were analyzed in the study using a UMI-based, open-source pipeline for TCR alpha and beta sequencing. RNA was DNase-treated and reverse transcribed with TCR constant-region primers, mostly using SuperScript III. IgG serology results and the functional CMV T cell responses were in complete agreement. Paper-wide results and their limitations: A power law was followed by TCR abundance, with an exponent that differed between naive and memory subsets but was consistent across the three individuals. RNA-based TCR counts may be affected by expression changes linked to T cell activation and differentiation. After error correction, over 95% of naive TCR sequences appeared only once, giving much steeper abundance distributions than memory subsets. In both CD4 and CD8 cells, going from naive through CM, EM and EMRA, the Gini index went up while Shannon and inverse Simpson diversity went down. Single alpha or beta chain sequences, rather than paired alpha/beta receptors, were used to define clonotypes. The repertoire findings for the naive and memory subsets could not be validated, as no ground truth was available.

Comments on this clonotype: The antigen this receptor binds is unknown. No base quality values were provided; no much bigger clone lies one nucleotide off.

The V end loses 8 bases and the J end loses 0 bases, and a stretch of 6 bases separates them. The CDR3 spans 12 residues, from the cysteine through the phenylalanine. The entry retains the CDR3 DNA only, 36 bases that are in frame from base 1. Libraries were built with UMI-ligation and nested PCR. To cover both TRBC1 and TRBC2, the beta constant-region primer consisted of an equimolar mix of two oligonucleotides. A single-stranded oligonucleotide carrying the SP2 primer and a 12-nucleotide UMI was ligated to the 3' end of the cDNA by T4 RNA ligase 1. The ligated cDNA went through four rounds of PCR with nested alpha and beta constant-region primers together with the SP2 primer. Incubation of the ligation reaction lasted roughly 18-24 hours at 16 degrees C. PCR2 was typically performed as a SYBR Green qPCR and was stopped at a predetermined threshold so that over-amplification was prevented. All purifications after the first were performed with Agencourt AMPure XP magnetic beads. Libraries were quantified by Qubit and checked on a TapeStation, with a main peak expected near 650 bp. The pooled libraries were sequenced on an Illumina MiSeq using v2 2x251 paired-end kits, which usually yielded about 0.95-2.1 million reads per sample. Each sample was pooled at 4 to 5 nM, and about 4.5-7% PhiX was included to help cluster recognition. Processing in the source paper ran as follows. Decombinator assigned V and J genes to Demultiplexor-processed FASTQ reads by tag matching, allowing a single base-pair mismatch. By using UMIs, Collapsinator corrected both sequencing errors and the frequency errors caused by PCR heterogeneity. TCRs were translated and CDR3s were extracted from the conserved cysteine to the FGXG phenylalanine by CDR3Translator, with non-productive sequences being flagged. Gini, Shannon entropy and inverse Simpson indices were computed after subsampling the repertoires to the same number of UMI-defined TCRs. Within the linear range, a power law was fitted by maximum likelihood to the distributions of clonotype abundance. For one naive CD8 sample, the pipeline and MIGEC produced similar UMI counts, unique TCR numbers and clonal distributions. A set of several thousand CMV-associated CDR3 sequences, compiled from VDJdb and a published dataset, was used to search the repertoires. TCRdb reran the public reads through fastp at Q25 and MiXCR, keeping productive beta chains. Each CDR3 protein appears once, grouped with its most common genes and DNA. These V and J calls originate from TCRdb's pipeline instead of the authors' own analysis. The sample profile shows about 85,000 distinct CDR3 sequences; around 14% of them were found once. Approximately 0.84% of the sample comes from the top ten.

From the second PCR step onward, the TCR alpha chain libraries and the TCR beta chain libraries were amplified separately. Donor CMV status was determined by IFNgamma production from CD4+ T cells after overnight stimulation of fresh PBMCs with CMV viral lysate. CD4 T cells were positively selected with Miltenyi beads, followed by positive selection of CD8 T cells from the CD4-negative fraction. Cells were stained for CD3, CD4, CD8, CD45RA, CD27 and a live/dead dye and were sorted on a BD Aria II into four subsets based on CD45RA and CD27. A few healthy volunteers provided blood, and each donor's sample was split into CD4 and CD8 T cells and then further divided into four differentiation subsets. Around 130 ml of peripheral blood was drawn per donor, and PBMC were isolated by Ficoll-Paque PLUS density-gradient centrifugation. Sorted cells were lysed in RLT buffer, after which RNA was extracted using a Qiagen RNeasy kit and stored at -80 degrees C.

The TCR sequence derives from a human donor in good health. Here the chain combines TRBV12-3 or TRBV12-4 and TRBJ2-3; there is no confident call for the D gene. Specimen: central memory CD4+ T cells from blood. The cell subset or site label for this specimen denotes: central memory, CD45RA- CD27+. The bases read TGTGCCAGCTCAAAGAGCACAGATACGCAGTATTTT. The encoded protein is CASSKSTDTQYF.